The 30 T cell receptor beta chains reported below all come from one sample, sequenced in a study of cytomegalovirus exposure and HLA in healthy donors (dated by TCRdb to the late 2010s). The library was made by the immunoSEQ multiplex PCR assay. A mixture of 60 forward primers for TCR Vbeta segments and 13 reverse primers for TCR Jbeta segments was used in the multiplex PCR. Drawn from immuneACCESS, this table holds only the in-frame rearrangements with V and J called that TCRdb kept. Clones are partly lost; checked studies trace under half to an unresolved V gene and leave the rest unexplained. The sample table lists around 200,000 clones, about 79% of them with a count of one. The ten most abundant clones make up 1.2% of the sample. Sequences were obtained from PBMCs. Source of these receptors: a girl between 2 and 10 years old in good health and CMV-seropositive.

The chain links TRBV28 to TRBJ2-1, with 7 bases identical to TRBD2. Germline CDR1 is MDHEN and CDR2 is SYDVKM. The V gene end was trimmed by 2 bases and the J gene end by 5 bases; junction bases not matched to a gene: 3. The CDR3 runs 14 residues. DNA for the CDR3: TGTGCCAGCAGTTTAGGCGGGAGACACAATGAGCAGTTCTTC. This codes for CASSLGGRHNEQFF. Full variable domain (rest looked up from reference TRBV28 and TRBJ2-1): DVKVTQSSRYLVKRTGEKVFLECVQDMDHENMFWYRQDPGLGLRLIYFSYDVKMKEKGDIPEGYSVSREKKERFSLILESASTNQTSMYLCASSLGGRHNEQFFGPGTRLTVL.

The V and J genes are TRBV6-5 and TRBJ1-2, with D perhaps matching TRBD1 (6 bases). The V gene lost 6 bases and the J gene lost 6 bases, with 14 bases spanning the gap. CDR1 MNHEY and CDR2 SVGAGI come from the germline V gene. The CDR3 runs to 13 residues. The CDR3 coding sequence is TGTGCCAGCAGCCGGACAGTTCGAGATGGCTACACCTTC. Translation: CASSRTVRDGYTF.

The CDR3 DNA reads as TGTGCCAGTAGTTTCCCCCCGGGTTTGAACACTGAAGCTTTCTTT. The encoded protein is CASSFPPGLNTEAFF. The V call is TRBV19, the J call TRBJ1-1, with D hard to call. The V gene lost 5 bases and the J gene lost 0 bases, with 13 bases spanning the gap. Looked up from germline, CDR1 is LNHDA and CDR2 is SQIVND (reference sequence). This CDR3 comprises 15 residues.

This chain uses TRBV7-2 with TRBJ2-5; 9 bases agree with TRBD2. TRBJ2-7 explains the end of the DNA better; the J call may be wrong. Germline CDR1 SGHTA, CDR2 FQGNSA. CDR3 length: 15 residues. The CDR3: CASSYSGRSSYEQYF. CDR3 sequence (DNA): TGTGCCAGCAGCTACAGCGGGAGGAGCTCCTACGAGCAGTACTTC.

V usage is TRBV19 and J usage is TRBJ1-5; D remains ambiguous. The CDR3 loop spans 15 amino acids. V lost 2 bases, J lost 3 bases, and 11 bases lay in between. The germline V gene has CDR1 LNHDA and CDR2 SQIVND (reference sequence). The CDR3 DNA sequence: TGTGCCAGTAGTATATATGCAGGCCCCAATCAGCCCCAGCATTTT. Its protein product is CASSIYAGPNQPQHF.

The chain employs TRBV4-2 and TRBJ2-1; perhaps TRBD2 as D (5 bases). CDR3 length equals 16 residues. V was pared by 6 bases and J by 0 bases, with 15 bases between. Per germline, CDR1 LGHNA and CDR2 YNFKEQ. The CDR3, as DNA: TGTGCCAGCAGTCATGAGCGGACCTACTCCTACAATGAGCAGTTCTTC. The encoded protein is CASSHERTYSYNEQFF.

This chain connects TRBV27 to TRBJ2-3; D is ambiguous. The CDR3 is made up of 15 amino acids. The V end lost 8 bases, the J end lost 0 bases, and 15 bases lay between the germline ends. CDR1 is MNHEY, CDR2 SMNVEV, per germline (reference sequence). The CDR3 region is CASYRFKESTDTQYF. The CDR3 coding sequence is TGTGCCAGCTACCGATTCAAAGAGAGCACAGATACGCAGTATTTT.

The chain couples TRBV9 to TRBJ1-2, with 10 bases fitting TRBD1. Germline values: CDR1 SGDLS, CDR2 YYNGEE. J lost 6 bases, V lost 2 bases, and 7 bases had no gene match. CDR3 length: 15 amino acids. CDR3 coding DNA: TGTGCCAGCAGCGTTCAGACCGGGACAGGGGATGGCTACACCTTC. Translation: CASSVQTGTGDGYTF.

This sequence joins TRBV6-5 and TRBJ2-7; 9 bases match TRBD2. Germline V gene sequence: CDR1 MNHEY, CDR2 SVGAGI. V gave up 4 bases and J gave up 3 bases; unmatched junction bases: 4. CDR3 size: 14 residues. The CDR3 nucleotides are TGTGCCAGCAGTTGGTCTAGCGGGAACTACGAGCAGTACTTC. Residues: CASSWSSGNYEQYF.

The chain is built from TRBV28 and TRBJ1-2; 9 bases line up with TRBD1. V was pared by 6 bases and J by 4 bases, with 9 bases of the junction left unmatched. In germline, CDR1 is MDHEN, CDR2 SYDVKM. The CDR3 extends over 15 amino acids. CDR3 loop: CASSPNRGRSYGYTF. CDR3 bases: TGTGCCAGCAGCCCAAACAGGGGGCGAAGCTATGGCTACACCTTC.

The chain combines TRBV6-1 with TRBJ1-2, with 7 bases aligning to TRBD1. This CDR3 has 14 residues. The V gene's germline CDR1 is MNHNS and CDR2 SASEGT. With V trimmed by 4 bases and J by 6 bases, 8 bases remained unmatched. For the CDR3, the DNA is TGTGCCAGCAGTGTCTCGTGGAGGGGGCATGGCTACACCTTC. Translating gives CASSVSWRGHGYTF.

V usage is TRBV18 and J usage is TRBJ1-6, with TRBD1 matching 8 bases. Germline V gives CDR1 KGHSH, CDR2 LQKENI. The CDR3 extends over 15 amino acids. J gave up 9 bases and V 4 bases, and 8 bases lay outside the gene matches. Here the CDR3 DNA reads TGTGCCAGCTCACGACAGGGGCTCGAGGGTTCACCCCTCCACTTT. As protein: CASSRQGLEGSPLHF. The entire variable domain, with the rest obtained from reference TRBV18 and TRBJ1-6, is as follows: NAGVMQNPRHLVRRRGQEARLRCSPMKGHSHVYWYRQLPEEGLKFMVYLQKENIIDESGMPKERFSAEFPKEGPSILRIQQVVRGDSAAYFCASSRQGLEGSPLHFGNGTRLTVT.

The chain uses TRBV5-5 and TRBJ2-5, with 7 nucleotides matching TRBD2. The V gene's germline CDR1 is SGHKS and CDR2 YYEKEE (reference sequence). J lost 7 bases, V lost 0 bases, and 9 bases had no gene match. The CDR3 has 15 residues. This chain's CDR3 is CASSLGGSLRVTQYF. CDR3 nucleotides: TGTGCCAGCAGCTTGGGCGGGAGCCTCCGTGTGACCCAGTACTTC.

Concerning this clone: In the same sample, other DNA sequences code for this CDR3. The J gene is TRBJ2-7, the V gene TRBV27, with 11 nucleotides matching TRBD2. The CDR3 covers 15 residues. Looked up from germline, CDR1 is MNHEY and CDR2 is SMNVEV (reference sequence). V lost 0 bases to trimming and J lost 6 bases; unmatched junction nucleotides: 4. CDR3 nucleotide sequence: TGTGCCAGCAGTTTATCGGGGCTAGCGGGAGGCGAGCAGTACTTC. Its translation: CASSLSGLAGGEQYF.

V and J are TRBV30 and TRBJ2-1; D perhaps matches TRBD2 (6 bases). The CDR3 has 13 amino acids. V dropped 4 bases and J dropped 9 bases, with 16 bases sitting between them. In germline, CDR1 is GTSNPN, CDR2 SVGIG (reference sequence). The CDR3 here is CAWTLHEGGEQFF. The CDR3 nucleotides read TGTGCCTGGACCCTCCACGAGGGAGGTGAGCAGTTCTTC.

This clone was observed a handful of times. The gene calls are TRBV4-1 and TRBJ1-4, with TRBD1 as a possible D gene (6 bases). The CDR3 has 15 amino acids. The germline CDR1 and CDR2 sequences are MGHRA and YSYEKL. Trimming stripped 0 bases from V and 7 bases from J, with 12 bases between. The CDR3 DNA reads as TGCGCCAGCAGCCAAGAGTGGGGGCGGATTGAAAAACTGTTTTTT. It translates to CASSQEWGRIEKLFF.

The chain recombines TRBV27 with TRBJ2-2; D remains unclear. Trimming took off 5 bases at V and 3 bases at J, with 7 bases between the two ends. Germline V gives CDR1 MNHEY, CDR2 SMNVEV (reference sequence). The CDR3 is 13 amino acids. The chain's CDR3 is CASSTTYTGELFF. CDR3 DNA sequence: TGTGCCAGCAGTACTACCTACACCGGGGAGCTGTTTTTT.

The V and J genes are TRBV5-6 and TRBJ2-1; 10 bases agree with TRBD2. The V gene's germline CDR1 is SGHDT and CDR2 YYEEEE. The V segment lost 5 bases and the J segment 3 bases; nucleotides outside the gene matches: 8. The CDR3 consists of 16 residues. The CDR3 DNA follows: TGTGCCAGCAGAGACTTGACTAGCGGGTTCTACAATGAGCAGTTCTTC. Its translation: CASRDLTSGFYNEQFF.

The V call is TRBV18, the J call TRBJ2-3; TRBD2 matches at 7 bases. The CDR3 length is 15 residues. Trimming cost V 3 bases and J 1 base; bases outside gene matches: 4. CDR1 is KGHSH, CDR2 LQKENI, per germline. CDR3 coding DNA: TGTGCCAGCTCACCCGGGAGGCTGGGCACAGATACGCAGTATTTT. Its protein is CASSPGRLGTDTQYF.

The CDR3 is CASTALSYEQYF. The CDR3 region has the DNA TGTGCCAGCACAGCGCTATCCTACGAGCAGTACTTC. This chain links TRBV5-5 with TRBJ2-7; D is unclear. CDR3 length: 12 residues. CDR1 is SGHKS and CDR2 is YYEKEE in the germline V gene (reference sequence). The germline V and J ends were trimmed by 6 bases and 1 base, with 8 bases remaining between them.

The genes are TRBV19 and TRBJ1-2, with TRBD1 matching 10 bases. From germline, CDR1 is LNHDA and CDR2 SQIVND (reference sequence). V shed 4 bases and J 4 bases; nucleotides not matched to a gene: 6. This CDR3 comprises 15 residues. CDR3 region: CASSTKDRGLYGYTF. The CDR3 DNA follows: TGTGCCAGTAGTACCAAAGACAGGGGGCTCTATGGCTACACCTTC.

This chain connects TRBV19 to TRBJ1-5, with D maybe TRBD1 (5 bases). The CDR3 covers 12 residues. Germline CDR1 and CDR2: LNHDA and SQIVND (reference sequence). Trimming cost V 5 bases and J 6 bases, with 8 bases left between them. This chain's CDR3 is CASSPGSQPQHF. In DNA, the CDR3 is TGTGCCAGTAGTCCAGGGTCTCAGCCCCAGCATTTT.

The CDR3 DNA sequence: TGTGCCAGCAGCTTAAACGAGGTACAGTTCTTC. Amino acid sequence: CASSLNEVQFF. The V and J genes are TRBV11-3 and TRBJ2-1; D not resolved. Germline CDR1 is SGHNT and CDR2 is YENEEA. The ends were cut back, 2 bases at V and 13 bases at J, with 9 bases in the middle. CDR3 length: 11 amino acids.

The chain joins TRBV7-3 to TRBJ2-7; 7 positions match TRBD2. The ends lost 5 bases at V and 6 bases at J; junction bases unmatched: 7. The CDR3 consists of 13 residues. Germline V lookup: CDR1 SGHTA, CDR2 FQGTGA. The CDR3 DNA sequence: TGTGCCAGCAGCAGAGTAGCGGGCCTCGAGCAGTACTTC. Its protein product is CASSRVAGLEQYF. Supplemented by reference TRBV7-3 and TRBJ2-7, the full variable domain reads GAGVSQTPSNKVTEKGKYVELRCDPISGHTALYWYRQSLGQGPEFLIYFQGTGAADDSGLPNDRFFAVRPEGSVSTLKIQRTERGDSAVYLCASSRVAGLEQYFGPGTRLTVT.

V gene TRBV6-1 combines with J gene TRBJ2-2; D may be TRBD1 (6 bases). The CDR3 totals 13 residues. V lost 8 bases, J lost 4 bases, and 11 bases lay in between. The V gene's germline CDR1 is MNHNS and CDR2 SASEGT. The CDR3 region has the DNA TGTGCCAGCGACGTACAGGGCACCGGGGAGCTGTTTTTT. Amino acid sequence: CASDVQGTGELFF.

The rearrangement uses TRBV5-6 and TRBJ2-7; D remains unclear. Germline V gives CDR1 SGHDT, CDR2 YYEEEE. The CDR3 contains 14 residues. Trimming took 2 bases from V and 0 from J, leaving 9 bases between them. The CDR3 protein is CASSFQYSSYEQYF. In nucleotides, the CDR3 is TGTGCCAGCAGCTTTCAGTACAGCTCCTACGAGCAGTACTTC.

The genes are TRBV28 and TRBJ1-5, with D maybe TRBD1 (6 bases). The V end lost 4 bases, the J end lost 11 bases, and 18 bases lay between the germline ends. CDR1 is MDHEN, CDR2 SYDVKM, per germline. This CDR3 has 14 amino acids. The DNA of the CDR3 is TGTGCCAGCAGTTCCGCATGGGGGCCCGGGTCCCAGCATTTT. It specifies CASSSAWGPGSQHF.

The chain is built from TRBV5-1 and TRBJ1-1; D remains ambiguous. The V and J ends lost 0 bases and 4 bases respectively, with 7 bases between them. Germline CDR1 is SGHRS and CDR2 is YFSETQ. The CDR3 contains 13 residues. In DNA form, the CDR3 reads TGCGCCAGCAGCTTGGACCAGGCCACTGAAGCTTTCTTT. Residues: CASSLDQATEAFF.

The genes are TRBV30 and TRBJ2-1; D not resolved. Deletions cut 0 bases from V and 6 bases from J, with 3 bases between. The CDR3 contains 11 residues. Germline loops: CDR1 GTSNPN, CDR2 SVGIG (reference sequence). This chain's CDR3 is CAWSVLNEQFF. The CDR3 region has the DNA TGTGCCTGGAGTGTACTCAATGAGCAGTTCTTC.

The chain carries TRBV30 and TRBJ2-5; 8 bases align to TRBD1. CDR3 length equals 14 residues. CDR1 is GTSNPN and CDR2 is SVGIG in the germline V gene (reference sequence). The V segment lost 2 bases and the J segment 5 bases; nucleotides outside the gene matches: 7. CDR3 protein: CAWSPGQGSETQYF. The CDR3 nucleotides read TGTGCCTGGAGTCCTGGACAGGGATCGGAGACCCAGTACTTC.